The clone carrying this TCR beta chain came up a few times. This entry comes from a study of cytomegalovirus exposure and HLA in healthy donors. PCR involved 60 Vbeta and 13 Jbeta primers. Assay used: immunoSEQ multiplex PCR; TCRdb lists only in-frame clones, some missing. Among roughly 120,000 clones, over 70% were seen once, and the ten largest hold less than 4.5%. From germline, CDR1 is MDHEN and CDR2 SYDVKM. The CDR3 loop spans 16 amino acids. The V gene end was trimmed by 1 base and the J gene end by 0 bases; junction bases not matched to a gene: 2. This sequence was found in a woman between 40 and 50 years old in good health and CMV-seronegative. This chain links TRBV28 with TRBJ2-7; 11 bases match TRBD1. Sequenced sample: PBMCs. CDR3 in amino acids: CASSLSGTGGSYEQYF. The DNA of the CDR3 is TGTGCCAGCAGTTTATCCGGGACAGGGGGCTCCTACGAGCAGTACTTC.